The subject of this entry is one T cell receptor beta chain. What it recognizes is unknown. J gave up 3 bases and V 7 bases, and 10 bases lay outside the gene matches. CDR3 length: 15 residues. From germline, CDR1 is MDHEN and CDR2 SYDVKM. Clones were read by immunoSEQ multiplex PCR, and TCRdb kept only the in-frame ones, dropping some. The sample consists of tens of thousands of clones, about 90% of them appearing once. The sample belongs to a study of T cells after posttransplantation cyclophosphamide. Study conclusions and caveats: TRB overlap between skin or GI tissue T cells and blood was limited.

Busulfan-fludarabine conditioning, marrow transplant, and cyclophosphamide on days +3 and +4 were administered. The TCR comes from a female patient between 30 and 39 years old who received an allogeneic stem cell transplant from an unrelated donor, was CMV-positive, and had no GVHD. Part of the T cells may come from the graft donor. The sequenced sample was PBMCs, obtained after allogeneic stem cell transplant with posttransplant cyclophosphamide. This chain links TRBV28 with TRBJ2-3, with 7 bases matching TRBD2. The DNA of the CDR3 is TGTGCCAGCACCCCGCCCCAAGCGGGGACAGATACGCAGTATTTT. Translated: CASTPPQAGTDTQYF.